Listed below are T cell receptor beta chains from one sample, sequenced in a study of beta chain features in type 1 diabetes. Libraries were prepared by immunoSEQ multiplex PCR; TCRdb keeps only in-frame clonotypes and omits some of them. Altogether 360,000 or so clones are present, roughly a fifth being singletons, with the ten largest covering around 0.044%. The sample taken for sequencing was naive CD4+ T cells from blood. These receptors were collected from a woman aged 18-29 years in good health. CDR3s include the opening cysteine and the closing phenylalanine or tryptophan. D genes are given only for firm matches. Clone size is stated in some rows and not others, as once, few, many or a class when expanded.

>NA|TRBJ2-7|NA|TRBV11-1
TGTGCCAGCAGCTTAGCCAGTAGGGGGATCTACGAGCAGTACTTC
CASSLASRGIYEQYF
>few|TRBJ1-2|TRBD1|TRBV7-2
TGTGCCAGCAGCTTAGTGGGACAGGGCTCATCTGGCTACACCTTC
CASSLVGQGSSGYTF
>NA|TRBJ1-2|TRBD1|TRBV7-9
TGTGCCAGCAGCCTCTCCCCTACAGGGGGCAACTATGGCTACACCTTC
CASSLSPTGGNYGYTF
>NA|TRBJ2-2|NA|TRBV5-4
TGTGCCAGCAGCCCTGGACAGAACACCGGGGAGCTGTTTTTT
CASSPGQNTGELFF
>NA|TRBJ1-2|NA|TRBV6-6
TGTGCTGGGAGAGGGAACTATGGCTACACCTTC
CAGRGNYGYTF
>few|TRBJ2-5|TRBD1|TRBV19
TGTGCCAGTAGTCCGGGACAGGGCGTTGAGACCCAGTACTTC
CASSPGQGVETQYF
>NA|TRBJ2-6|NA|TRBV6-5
TGTGCCAGCGCCCCGGCTGGGGCCAACGTCCTGACTTTC
CASAPAGANVLTF
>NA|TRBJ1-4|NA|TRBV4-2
TGTGCCAGCAGCCAAGAAGGGACCTGGGGGGGTGAAAAACTGTTTTTT
CASSQEGTWGGEKLFF
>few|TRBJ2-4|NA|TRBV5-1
TGCGCCAGCAGACCCCAGGCTGAACAGAAAAACATTCAGTACTTC
CASRPQAEQKNIQYF
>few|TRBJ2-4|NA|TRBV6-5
TGTGCCAGCAGTTACTCGCAGACGGGGAAAAACATTCAGTACTTC
CASSYSQTGKNIQYF
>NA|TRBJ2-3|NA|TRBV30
TGTGCCTGGAGTGGTGGGAGGCGGGCAGATACGCAGTATTTT
CAWSGGRRADTQYF
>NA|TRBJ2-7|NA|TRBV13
TGTGCCAGCAGGCGGAGCGGGCGCGCCCTCGAGCAGTACTTC
CASRRSGRALEQYF
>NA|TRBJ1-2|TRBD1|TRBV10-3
TGTGCCATCACCTTTGAGGGGGCATATGGCTACACCTTC
CAITFEGAYGYTF
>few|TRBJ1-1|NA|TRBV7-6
TGTGCCAGCAGCTTAGGGGTTTTGGCCGGGCAGGGGAACACTGAAGCTTTCTTT
CASSLGVLAGQGNTEAFF
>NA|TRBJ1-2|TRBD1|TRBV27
TGTGCCAGCAGTTCCCGGGACAGCGTTGGGGGCTACACCTTC
CASSSRDSVGGYTF
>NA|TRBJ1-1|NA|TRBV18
TGTGCCAGCTCACCACCGGTTCGCGGCACTGAAGCTTTCTTT
CASSPPVRGTEAFF
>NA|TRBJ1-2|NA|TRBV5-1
TGCGCCAGCAGCTTGGCCGGGGGGCGCTTAATCGGCTACACCTTC
CASSLAGGRLIGYTF